The rows below give T cell receptor beta chains drawn from one sample of a study of T cell responses to AZD1222 COVID-19 vaccine. Assay used: immunoSEQ multiplex PCR; TCRdb lists only in-frame clones, some missing. The sample has more than 250,000 clones; 85% to 95% are singletons. Sample: peripheral blood, taken on day 0 of AZD1222 vaccination. These receptors all come from an adult in good health. Both conserved end residues are part of each CDR3. Fields, in order: CDR3 protein, CDR3 DNA, D gene, clone size, CDR3 length, J gene, V gene. The D gene is left open where the match is weak. The size entry is marked missing in some rows and otherwise reads once, few, many or a size class.

CDR3 protein: CASSVTGNQPQHF
CDR3 DNA: TGTGCCAGCAGCGTGACAGGCAATCAGCCCCAGCATTTT
D gene: -
clone size: -
CDR3 length: 13
J gene: TRBJ1-5
V gene: TRBV5-6

CDR3 protein: CASSLTSVGELFF
CDR3 DNA: TGTGCCAGCAGCCTGACTAGCGTCGGGGAGCTGTTTTTT
D gene: TRBD2
clone size: -
CDR3 length: 13
J gene: TRBJ2-2
V gene: TRBV28

CDR3 protein: CASSSGTVNQPQHF
CDR3 DNA: TGTGCCAGTAGTAGCGGGACAGTGAATCAGCCCCAGCATTTT
D gene: TRBD1
clone size: -
CDR3 length: 14
J gene: TRBJ1-5
V gene: TRBV19

CDR3 protein: CASSLGRTEAFF
CDR3 DNA: TGTGCCAGCAGCTTAGGTAGGACTGAAGCTTTCTTT
D gene: -
clone size: -
CDR3 length: 12
J gene: TRBJ1-1
V gene: TRBV11-2

CDR3 protein: CASSPKTDISSTEAFF
CDR3 DNA: TGTGCCAGCTCACCGAAAACAGACATTTCTAGCACTGAAGCTTTCTTT
D gene: -
clone size: -
CDR3 length: 16
J gene: TRBJ1-1
V gene: TRBV18

CDR3 protein: CASSGGLAGAQWGQETQYF
CDR3 DNA: TGTGCCAGCAGTGGAGGACTAGCGGGGGCCCAATGGGGACAAGAGACCCAGTACTTC
D gene: TRBD2
clone size: -
CDR3 length: 19
J gene: TRBJ2-5
V gene: TRBV9

CDR3 protein: CASSQDNEQFF
CDR3 DNA: TGTGCCAGCAGCCAAGACAATGAGCAGTTCTTC
D gene: -
clone size: -
CDR3 length: 11
J gene: TRBJ2-1
V gene: TRBV11-3

CDR3 protein: CAISALAGSYNEQFF
CDR3 DNA: TGTGCCATCAGTGCCCTAGCAGGCTCCTACAATGAGCAGTTCTTC
D gene: -
clone size: -
CDR3 length: 15
J gene: TRBJ2-1
V gene: TRBV10-3

CDR3 protein: CAWSVRARTYTGELFF
CDR3 DNA: TGTGCCTGGAGTGTAAGAGCGCGAACGTACACCGGGGAGCTGTTTTTT
D gene: -
clone size: -
CDR3 length: 16
J gene: TRBJ2-2
V gene: TRBV30

CDR3 protein: CASSYRVGEQYF
CDR3 DNA: TGTGCCAGCAGCTACAGGGTTGGCGAGCAGTACTTC
D gene: -
clone size: -
CDR3 length: 12
J gene: TRBJ2-7
V gene: TRBV27

CDR3 protein: CASSGDRTTNQPQHF
CDR3 DNA: TGTGCCAGCAGCGGGGACAGGACTACCAATCAGCCCCAGCATTTT
D gene: TRBD1
clone size: -
CDR3 length: 15
J gene: TRBJ1-5
V gene: TRBV28

CDR3 protein: CASSYTGGEQAFF
CDR3 DNA: TGTGCCAGCAGTTACACAGGGGGGGAACAAGCTTTCTTT
D gene: TRBD1
clone size: -
CDR3 length: 13
J gene: TRBJ1-1
V gene: TRBV6-5

CDR3 protein: CASSPDREYEQYF
CDR3 DNA: TGTGCCAGCAGTCCCGACCGGGAGTACGAGCAGTACTTC
D gene: -
clone size: -
CDR3 length: 13
J gene: TRBJ2-7
V gene: TRBV2

CDR3 protein: CASSLESGMSPLHF
CDR3 DNA: TGTGCCAGCAGCTTGGAGTCAGGGATGTCACCCCTCCACTTT
D gene: -
clone size: -
CDR3 length: 14
J gene: TRBJ1-6
V gene: TRBV5-4

CDR3 protein: CAISGRQGQGEQYF
CDR3 DNA: TGTGCCATCAGTGGGAGACAGGGCCAGGGGGAGCAGTACTTC
D gene: TRBD1
clone size: -
CDR3 length: 14
J gene: TRBJ2-7
V gene: TRBV10-3

CDR3 protein: CASSFSTGRNQPQHF
CDR3 DNA: TGTGCCAGCAGTTTCTCGACAGGGCGCAATCAGCCCCAGCATTTT
D gene: TRBD1
clone size: once
CDR3 length: 15
J gene: TRBJ1-5
V gene: TRBV27

CDR3 protein: CASSLGWAVYQETQYF
CDR3 DNA: TGTGCCAGCAGCTTAGGATGGGCGGTCTACCAAGAGACCCAGTACTTC
D gene: -
clone size: -
CDR3 length: 16
J gene: TRBJ2-5
V gene: TRBV11-2

CDR3 protein: CASSQQGSLKEKLFF
CDR3 DNA: TGTGCCAGCAGTCAGCAGGGATCCCTGAAGGAAAAACTGTTTTTT
D gene: -
clone size: -
CDR3 length: 15
J gene: TRBJ1-4
V gene: TRBV28

CDR3 protein: CASSIGWRDSPLHF
CDR3 DNA: TGCGCCAGCAGCATCGGGTGGCGGGATTCACCCCTCCACTTT
D gene: -
clone size: -
CDR3 length: 14
J gene: TRBJ1-6
V gene: TRBV5-1

CDR3 protein: CASANFETGFYEQYF
CDR3 DNA: TGCGCCAGCGCGAATTTTGAGACAGGATTCTACGAGCAGTACTTC
D gene: -
clone size: -
CDR3 length: 15
J gene: TRBJ2-7
V gene: TRBV5-1

CDR3 protein: CASSSQNEQFF
CDR3 DNA: TGTGCCAGCAGCTCCCAAAATGAGCAGTTCTTC
D gene: -
clone size: -
CDR3 length: 11
J gene: TRBJ2-1
V gene: TRBV7-9

CDR3 protein: CASSLGGGGQETQYF
CDR3 DNA: TGTGCCAGCAGCTTAGGCGGGGGGGGCCAAGAGACCCAGTACTTC
D gene: TRBD2
clone size: once
CDR3 length: 15
J gene: TRBJ2-5
V gene: TRBV7-2

CDR3 protein: CASSPRVREQYF
CDR3 DNA: TGTGCCAGCAGCCCCAGGGTCAGGGAGCAGTACTTC
D gene: -
clone size: -
CDR3 length: 12
J gene: TRBJ2-7
V gene: TRBV7-9

CDR3 protein: CASSLWGADTQYF
CDR3 DNA: TGTGCCAGCAGCTTATGGGGGGCAGATACGCAGTATTTT
D gene: -
clone size: -
CDR3 length: 13
J gene: TRBJ2-3
V gene: TRBV7-2

CDR3 protein: CASSPRTGVGEKLFF
CDR3 DNA: TGTGCCAGCTCACCAAGGACAGGGGTAGGAGAAAAACTGTTTTTT
D gene: TRBD1
clone size: once
CDR3 length: 15
J gene: TRBJ1-4
V gene: TRBV18

CDR3 protein: CASSPGPDRYEQYF
CDR3 DNA: TGTGCCAGCTCACCAGGTCCAGATAGGTACGAGCAGTACTTC
D gene: -
clone size: -
CDR3 length: 14
J gene: TRBJ2-7
V gene: TRBV18

CDR3 protein: CASSRGRGHLDTQYF
CDR3 DNA: TGCGCCAGCAGCCGTGGGAGGGGGCATTTAGATACGCAGTATTTT
D gene: -
clone size: -
CDR3 length: 15
J gene: TRBJ2-3
V gene: TRBV4-3

CDR3 protein: CASSRDPLGETQYF
CDR3 DNA: TGCGCCAGCAGCCGGGACCCCCTGGGGGAGACCCAGTACTTC
D gene: -
clone size: -
CDR3 length: 14
J gene: TRBJ2-5
V gene: TRBV5-1

CDR3 protein: CASIDVGATEAFF
CDR3 DNA: TGTGCCAGTATCGATGTGGGGGCGACTGAAGCTTTCTTT
D gene: -
clone size: -
CDR3 length: 13
J gene: TRBJ1-1
V gene: TRBV19

CDR3 protein: CASSPTSAEETDRDF
CDR3 DNA: TGTGCCAGCTCACCCACCTCGGCGGAAGAGACCGACCGGGACTTC
D gene: -
clone size: -
CDR3 length: 15
J gene: TRBJ2-4
V gene: TRBV18

CDR3 protein: CASSQGAVDTQYF
CDR3 DNA: TGTGCCAGCAGCCAAGGAGCAGTCGATACGCAGTATTTT
D gene: -
clone size: once
CDR3 length: 13
J gene: TRBJ2-3
V gene: TRBV3-1/TRBV3-2

CDR3 protein: CASSPRDVGPLETSRYF
CDR3 DNA: TGTGCCAGCAGTCCCCGGGACGTAGGACCTCTTGAAACAAGCAGGTACTTC
D gene: -
clone size: once
CDR3 length: 17
J gene: TRBJ2-7
V gene: TRBV28

CDR3 protein: CASSYSINGGQETQYF
CDR3 DNA: TGTGCCAGCAGTTACTCGATAAACGGGGGCCAAGAGACCCAGTACTTC
D gene: -
clone size: -
CDR3 length: 16
J gene: TRBJ2-5
V gene: TRBV6-5

CDR3 protein: CASSAPRGPLHF
CDR3 DNA: TGTGCCAGCAGCGCCCCAAGGGGGCCCCTCCACTTT
D gene: -
clone size: -
CDR3 length: 12
J gene: TRBJ1-6
V gene: TRBV7-9

CDR3 protein: CAISGLQGPHSGANVLTF
CDR3 DNA: TGTGCCATCAGTGGCCTTCAGGGGCCACACTCTGGGGCCAACGTCCTGACTTTC
D gene: -
clone size: -
CDR3 length: 18
J gene: TRBJ2-6
V gene: TRBV10-3

CDR3 protein: CASQDGGSYNEQFF
CDR3 DNA: TGTGCCAGCCAGGACGGGGGATCCTACAATGAGCAGTTCTTC
D gene: -
clone size: -
CDR3 length: 14
J gene: TRBJ2-1
V gene: TRBV2

CDR3 protein: CASSGTGRWDEKLFF
CDR3 DNA: TGTGCCAGCAGCGGGACAGGGCGCTGGGATGAAAAACTGTTTTTT
D gene: TRBD1
clone size: once
CDR3 length: 15
J gene: TRBJ1-4
V gene: TRBV9

CDR3 protein: CASSPQLAGSGTQYF
CDR3 DNA: TGTGCCAGCAGTCCTCAGCTAGCGGGGTCGGGGACCCAGTACTTC
D gene: TRBD2
clone size: -
CDR3 length: 15
J gene: TRBJ2-5
V gene: TRBV27

CDR3 protein: CASSKVGQGAGELFF
CDR3 DNA: -
D gene: -
clone size: -
CDR3 length: 15
J gene: TRBJ2-2
V gene: TRBV21-1

CDR3 protein: CASSLASKRGYTF
CDR3 DNA: TGTGCCAGCAGTTTAGCGTCAAAACGGGGCTACACCTTC
D gene: -
clone size: -
CDR3 length: 13
J gene: TRBJ1-2
V gene: TRBV12-3/TRBV12-4

CDR3 protein: CASSLGHQNTEAFF
CDR3 DNA: TGCGCCAGCAGCTTGGGGCACCAGAACACTGAAGCTTTCTTT
D gene: -
clone size: -
CDR3 length: 14
J gene: TRBJ1-1
V gene: TRBV5-1

CDR3 protein: CASSLSGQGSTGELFF
CDR3 DNA: TGTGCCAGCAGTTTATCCGGGCAGGGGTCGACCGGGGAGCTGTTTTTT
D gene: -
clone size: -
CDR3 length: 16
J gene: TRBJ2-2
V gene: TRBV27

CDR3 protein: CASSQVLTANGYTF
CDR3 DNA: TGTGCCAGCAGCCAAGTTTTAACAGCGAATGGCTACACCTTC
D gene: -
clone size: once
CDR3 length: 14
J gene: TRBJ1-2
V gene: TRBV3-1/TRBV3-2

CDR3 protein: CASSAHGQESNQPQHF
CDR3 DNA: TGTGCCAGCAGTGCCCATGGACAGGAGAGCAATCAGCCCCAGCATTTT
D gene: TRBD1
clone size: -
CDR3 length: 16
J gene: TRBJ1-5
V gene: TRBV6-1

CDR3 protein: CATAKTGLYEQYF
CDR3 DNA: TGTGCCACCGCTAAGACTGGTCTCTACGAGCAGTACTTC
D gene: -
clone size: -
CDR3 length: 13
J gene: TRBJ2-7
V gene: TRBV28

CDR3 protein: CASSFTDYEQYF
CDR3 DNA: TGTGCCAGCAGTTTTACGGACTACGAGCAGTACTTC
D gene: -
clone size: -
CDR3 length: 12
J gene: TRBJ2-7
V gene: TRBV28

CDR3 protein: CATSRDPNLDYGYTF
CDR3 DNA: TGTGCCACCAGCAGAGATCCCAACCTGGACTATGGCTACACCTTC
D gene: -
clone size: once
CDR3 length: 15
J gene: TRBJ1-2
V gene: TRBV15

CDR3 protein: CASSEGDASYSPLHF
CDR3 DNA: TGTGCCAGCAGTGAGGGCGACGCCTCTTATTCACCCCTCCACTTT
D gene: -
clone size: -
CDR3 length: 15
J gene: TRBJ1-6
V gene: TRBV2

CDR3 protein: CATSDPRGKETQYF
CDR3 DNA: TGTGCCACCAGTGATCCCAGGGGAAAAGAGACCCAGTACTTC
D gene: -
clone size: -
CDR3 length: 14
J gene: TRBJ2-5
V gene: TRBV24-1